This passage covers 20 T cell receptor beta chains from one sample sequenced in a study of T-cell reconstitution after alpha-beta-depleted transplantation in children. The library targeted TCRbeta and was prepared with unique molecular identifiers. TCRdb reanalysed the PCR reads using MiXCR and keeps one entry per CDR3 protein. Here the sample spans about 160,000 distinct CDR3 sequences, 11% being singletons. The input for sequencing was PBMCs, taken before TCRalphabeta/CD19-depleted stem cell transplant. The receptor set was obtained from a boy under 10 years old with acute myeloid leukemia, due to receive a stem cell transplant.

The table lists this clonotype with many counts. The gene calls are TRBV28 and TRBJ2-7; D is unclear. The CDR3 spans 12 residues. Germline V gene sequence: CDR1 MDHEN, CDR2 SYDVKM. The germline V and J ends were trimmed by 7 bases and 2 bases, with 9 bases remaining between them. This chain's CDR3 is CASMEVAYEQYF. As DNA, the CDR3 is TGTGCCAGCATGGAAGTCGCCTACGAGCAGTACTTC.

This clonotype has a count of ten or more. The rearrangement joins TRBV12-3 or TRBV12-4 to TRBJ1-2; D gene ambiguous. Trimming left V 3 bases short and J 8 bases short, with 10 bases between. The CDR3 has 12 residues. In nucleotides, the CDR3 is TGTGCCAGCAGTTTGCGCGGGCTGGGCTACACCTTC. Translating it yields CASSLRGLGYTF.

The rearrangement joins TRBV6-1 to TRBJ2-2; possibly TRBD2 for D (5 bases). The CDR3 loop spans 14 amino acids. CDR1 and CDR2 from the germline V gene are MNHNS and SASEGT. The V end was cut by 8 bases, the J end by 0 bases, with 10 bases between. The CDR3 DNA reads TGTGCCAGCCCAGGACTCCCGAACACCGGGGAGCTGTTTTTT. The encoded protein is CASPGLPNTGELFF.

The table lists this clonotype with many counts. The CDR3 spells CASSSSTGGLGTGELFF. The CDR3 nucleotides are TGTGCCAGCAGTTCATCTACAGGGGGCTTGGGTACCGGGGAGCTGTTTTTT. The chain combines TRBV27 with TRBJ2-2; 9 nucleotides line up with TRBD1. The V gene end was trimmed by 4 bases and the J gene end by 5 bases; junction bases not matched to a gene: 11. The germline V gene encodes CDR1 MNHEY and CDR2 SMNVEV (reference sequence). This CDR3 is built from 17 residues.

This clonotype has at least ten counts. The J gene is TRBJ1-1, the V gene TRBV9; no reliable D call. Trimming took off 0 bases at V and 1 base at J, with 7 bases between the two ends. CDR3 length: 14 residues. The germline gives CDR1 SGDLS, CDR2 YYNGEE. The CDR3 loop reads CASSVGYENTEAFF. The CDR3 DNA follows: TGTGCCAGCAGCGTAGGGTACGAGAACACTGAAGCTTTCTTT. The full variable domain, completed using reference TRBV9 and TRBJ1-1, is DSGVTQTPKHLITATGQRVTLRCSPRSGDLSVYWYQQSLDQGLQFLIQYYNGEERAKGNILERFSAQQFPDLHSELNLSSLELGDSALYFCASSVGYENTEAFFGQGTRLTVV.

In this sample, this clonotype turned up many times. The V and J genes are TRBV4-1 and TRBJ2-5; D uncertain. The CDR3 sequence is 17 residues long. CDR1 is MGHRA and CDR2 is YSYEKL in the germline V gene. V lost 0 bases and J 5 bases, leaving 19 bases between the germline ends. CDR3 protein: CASSQDPTEIYKETQYF. The CDR3, as DNA: TGCGCCAGCAGCCAAGATCCTACCGAAATCTATAAGGAGACCCAGTACTTC.

At least ten counts were recorded for this clonotype. The chain couples TRBV15 to TRBJ1-1; no definite D call. Germline loops: CDR1 LNHNV, CDR2 YYDKDF (reference sequence). V was cut by 3 bases and J by 3 bases, with 5 bases left in between. CDR3 length: 12 residues. The CDR3 spells CATSSSDTEAFF. CDR3 bases: TGTGCCACCAGCAGCTCGGACACTGAAGCTTTCTTT.

At least ten counts were recorded for this clonotype. This chain joins TRBV4-1 and TRBJ2-3; TRBD2 aligns across 12 bases. CDR3 length equals 15 residues. The junction had 3 bases not matched to a gene; V was cut back by 4 bases and J by 4 bases. From germline, CDR1 is MGHRA and CDR2 YSYEKL. The CDR3 here is CASSRLAGAADTQYF. The CDR3, as DNA: TGCGCCAGCAGCCGACTAGCGGGAGCGGCAGATACGCAGTATTTT.

The sample holds many counts of this clonotype. The J gene is TRBJ2-3, the V gene TRBV5-1, with a possible D match to TRBD2 (7 bases). The CDR3 loop spans 15 amino acids. Trimming shortened V by 3 bases and J by 3 bases, and 14 bases separated the two germline ends. Germline CDR1 is SGHRS and CDR2 is YFSETQ. CDR3 nucleotide sequence: TGCGCCAGCAGCTGGGGGGGGACAACGACAGATACGCAGTATTTT. Translating gives CASSWGGTTTDTQYF. Looking up the rest from reference TRBV5-1 and TRBJ2-3 gives the full variable domain: KAGVTQTPRYLIKTRGQQVTLSCSPISGHRSVSWYQQTPGQGLQFLFEYFSETQRNKGNFPGRFSGRQFSNSRSEMNVSTLELGDSALYLCASSWGGTTTDTQYFGPGTRLTVL.

Ten or more counts support this clonotype. The chain employs TRBV29-1 and TRBJ2-1, with TRBD2 matching over 8 bases. This CDR3 has 14 amino acids. Germline V gene data show CDR1 as SQVTM and CDR2 as ANQGSEA. With 3 bases clipped from V and 10 bases from J, the junction kept 11 bases outside the gene matches. The CDR3: CSVDFMEPGGEQFF. DNA of the CDR3: TGCAGCGTTGATTTCATGGAACCGGGGGGGGAGCAGTTCTTC.

This clonotype was counted ten times or more. The rearrangement joins TRBV5-1 to TRBJ2-5; D is ambiguous. Germline loops: CDR1 SGHRS, CDR2 YFSETQ. The CDR3 is made up of 13 amino acids. Trimming shortened V by 0 bases and J by 5 bases, and 8 bases separated the two germline ends. The CDR3 spells CASSLVGPETQYF. The CDR3 region has the DNA TGCGCCAGCAGCTTGGTGGGCCCGGAGACCCAGTACTTC.

A note on this clonotype: Since a much larger clone is just one base distant, this may be a read error. The rearrangement joins TRBV5-5 to TRBJ1-5; 7 nucleotides match TRBD1. Germline V gene data show CDR1 as SGHKS and CDR2 as YYEKEE (reference sequence). This CDR3 has 13 residues. CDR3 residues: CAGSEHRGQPQHF. CDR3 coding DNA: TGTGCCGGCAGCGAACACAGGGGTCAGCCCCAGCATTTT.

With respect to this clonotype: A much larger clone sits a single nucleotide away, making a read error possible. The V call is TRBV7-9, the J call TRBJ1-4; D unclear. The CDR3 totals 15 residues. Germline-derived CDR1 and CDR2 are SEHNR and FQNEAQ (reference sequence). The CDR3 region is CASSLDITLNDKLFF. The CDR3 region has the DNA TGTGCCAGCAGCTTAGATATTACACTTAATGACAAACTGTTTTTT.

This clonotype came up many times. This chain uses TRBV27 with TRBJ2-1; 8 bases agree with TRBD2. The CDR3 spans 14 residues. J lost 7 bases, V lost 5 bases, and 7 bases had no gene match. In germline, CDR1 is MNHEY, CDR2 SMNVEV (reference sequence). This CDR3 is CASSPGGASNEQFF. CDR3 coding DNA: TGTGCCAGCAGTCCCGGGGGGGCCTCGAATGAGCAGTTCTTC.

This clonotype has ten or more counts. This chain connects TRBV20-1 to TRBJ2-7, with a weak D call TRBD2 (6 bases). This CDR3 is 13 amino acids long. The V gene lost 0 bases and the J gene lost 4 bases, with 10 bases spanning the gap. The V gene's germline CDR1 is DFQATT and CDR2 SNEGSKA (reference sequence). As DNA, the CDR3 is TGCAGTGCTAGAGATCTAGCGAATTACGAGCAGTACTTC. It codes for CSARDLANYEQYF.

This clonotype was found many times. The V and J genes are TRBV27 and TRBJ2-7; 7 nucleotides match TRBD1. This CDR3 spans 16 amino acids. Germline CDR1 reads MNHEY; CDR2 reads SMNVEV (reference sequence). The V and J ends lost 2 bases and 5 bases, in that order; junction bases with no gene match: 12. The CDR3 is CASSLNPFEGANEQYF. CDR3 nucleotides: TGTGCCAGCAGTTTAAACCCGTTTGAGGGGGCCAACGAGCAGTACTTC.

There are many counts of this clonotype. This chain joins TRBV6-4 and TRBJ2-7; no reliable D call. This CDR3 has 11 amino acids. With 1 base removed from V and 5 bases from J, the gap between germline ends came to 3 bases. Germline V gene sequence: CDR1 MRHNA, CDR2 SNTAGT. CDR3 sequence (DNA): TGTGCCAGCAGTGACTGCCACGAGCAGTACGTC. This encodes CASSDCHEQYV.

The sample holds many counts of this clonotype. V usage is TRBV7-9 and J usage is TRBJ2-3; D is unclear. This CDR3 is built from 13 residues. Germline CDR1 reads SEHNR; CDR2 reads FQNEAQ (reference sequence). V shed 8 bases and J shed 4 bases, with 13 bases lying between them. CDR3 amino acids: CASSKGVADTQYF. CDR3 nucleotides: TGTGCCAGCTCTAAGGGTGTGGCAGATACGCAGTATTTT.

This clonotype was counted many times. This chain uses TRBV10-3 with TRBJ2-7, with 8 bases identical to TRBD1. CDR3 length: 14 residues. The germline V gene has CDR1 ENHRY and CDR2 SYGVKD. Trimming removed 5 bases from V and 4 bases from J; junction bases left unmatched: 7. The CDR3 bases are TGTGCCATCAGTCCAAGGACAGGGCCTTACGAGCAGTACTTC. The encoded protein is CAISPRTGPYEQYF.

This clonotype was found many times. V gene TRBV11-2 combines with J gene TRBJ2-5, with D unresolved. The germline CDR1 and CDR2 sequences are SGHAT and FQNNGV. V was trimmed by 4 bases and J by 5 bases, leaving 17 bases between them. The CDR3 is 15 amino acids. DNA of the CDR3: TGTGCCAGCAGCTCAGGAGCCCATGAAGGGGAGACCCAGTACTTC. This encodes CASSSGAHEGETQYF.